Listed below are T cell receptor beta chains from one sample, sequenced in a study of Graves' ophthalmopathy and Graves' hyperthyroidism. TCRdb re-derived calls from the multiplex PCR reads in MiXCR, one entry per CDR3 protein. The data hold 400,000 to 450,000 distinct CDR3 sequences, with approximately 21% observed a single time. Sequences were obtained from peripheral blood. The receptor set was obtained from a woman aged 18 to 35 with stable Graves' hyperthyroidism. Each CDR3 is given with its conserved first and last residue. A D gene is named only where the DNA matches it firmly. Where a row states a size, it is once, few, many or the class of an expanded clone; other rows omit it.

cdr3_nt: TGTGCCAGCAGTGAAGCGCACAGGGGACTGACTGGGATCTACGAGCAGTACTTC
cdr3_aa: CASSEAHRGLTGIYEQYF
j_call: TRBJ2-7
cdr3_length: 18
d_call: -
clone_size: -
v_call: TRBV6-1

cdr3_nt: TGTGCCATCAGTGAGTCGGGTTTTAGACGCTACGAGCAGTACTTC
cdr3_aa: CAISESGFRRYEQYF
j_call: TRBJ2-7
cdr3_length: 15
d_call: -
clone_size: many
v_call: TRBV10-3

cdr3_nt: TGTGCCAGCAGCCCCCTAGGCTCCAGGCAGTACTTC
cdr3_aa: CASSPLGSRQYF
j_call: TRBJ2-7
cdr3_length: 12
d_call: -
clone_size: few
v_call: TRBV13

cdr3_nt: TGTGCCACCAGCAGAGGGGAGCGGACCCCGAACACCGGGGAGCTGTTTTTT
cdr3_aa: CATSRGERTPNTGELFF
j_call: TRBJ2-2
cdr3_length: 17
d_call: -
clone_size: many
v_call: TRBV15

cdr3_nt: TGTGCCAGCAGTCCATATGACGAGGGAGAGCAGTACTTC
cdr3_aa: CASSPYDEGEQYF
j_call: TRBJ2-7
cdr3_length: 13
d_call: -
clone_size: many
v_call: TRBV3-1

cdr3_nt: TGTGCCATACTTGGAGGGGCAAGGATCTGGACCGGGGAGCTGTTTTTT
cdr3_aa: CAILGGARIWTGELFF
j_call: TRBJ2-2
cdr3_length: 16
d_call: -
clone_size: few
v_call: TRBV10-3

cdr3_nt: TGTGCCAGCAATCGAGCGGGGTCTAAGTACGAGCAGTACTTC
cdr3_aa: CASNRAGSKYEQYF
j_call: TRBJ2-7
cdr3_length: 14
d_call: TRBD2
clone_size: many
v_call: TRBV6-1

cdr3_nt: TGCAGGGGACAGGGGGGTGGCACTGAAGCTTTCTTT
cdr3_aa: CRGQGGGTEAFF
j_call: TRBJ1-1
cdr3_length: 12
d_call: TRBD1
clone_size: many
v_call: TRBV20-1

cdr3_nt: TGCAGCGAACAGGGGGCGGGAACTGAAGCTTTCTTT
cdr3_aa: CSEQGAGTEAFF
j_call: TRBJ1-1
cdr3_length: 12
d_call: TRBD1
clone_size: many
v_call: TRBV20-1

cdr3_nt: TGTGCCAGCAATACAGGGGGCGCGGTCTATGGCTACACCTTC
cdr3_aa: CASNTGGAVYGYTF
j_call: TRBJ1-2
cdr3_length: 14
d_call: TRBD1
clone_size: many
v_call: TRBV2

cdr3_nt: TGCAGTGCTAGACCCAATTCCGGGACCGAGAATCAGCCCCAGCATTTT
cdr3_aa: CSARPNSGTENQPQHF
j_call: TRBJ1-5
cdr3_length: 16
d_call: -
clone_size: many
v_call: TRBV20-1

cdr3_nt: TGCGCCAGCCGTGAGGGGCCCAGGGGAAGTCAGCCCCAGCATTTT
cdr3_aa: CASREGPRGSQPQHF
j_call: TRBJ1-5
cdr3_length: 15
d_call: -
clone_size: -
v_call: TRBV6-4

cdr3_nt: TGTGGCAGCAGCCCGACACCAGGGGGGACCCAGTACTTC
cdr3_aa: CGSSPTPGGTQYF
j_call: TRBJ2-5
cdr3_length: 13
d_call: TRBD1
clone_size: -
v_call: TRBV11-2

cdr3_nt: TGTGCCAGCAGTTTAGAACTGGTTGATCAGCCCCAGCATTTT
cdr3_aa: CASSLELVDQPQHF
j_call: TRBJ1-5
cdr3_length: 14
d_call: -
clone_size: -
v_call: TRBV28

cdr3_nt: TGTGCCAGCAGTGAATCTTCTCTACTAGCCAAAAACATTCAGTACTTC
cdr3_aa: CASSESSLLAKNIQYF
j_call: TRBJ2-4
cdr3_length: 16
d_call: -
clone_size: many
v_call: TRBV2

cdr3_nt: TGTGCCAGCGGACCCACAGGGCAATCACCCCTCCACTTT
cdr3_aa: CASGPTGQSPLHF
j_call: TRBJ1-6
cdr3_length: 13
d_call: -
clone_size: many
v_call: TRBV27

cdr3_nt: TGTGCCAGCAGTTTTTGGGACAGTTTAAACGAGCAGTACTTC
cdr3_aa: CASSFWDSLNEQYF
j_call: TRBJ2-7
cdr3_length: 14
d_call: TRBD1
clone_size: few
v_call: TRBV12-3/TRBV12-4

cdr3_nt: TGTGCCAGCAGTGATCCCCTGTTAGGCTACACCTTC
cdr3_aa: CASSDPLLGYTF
j_call: TRBJ1-2
cdr3_length: 12
d_call: -
clone_size: many
v_call: TRBV25-1